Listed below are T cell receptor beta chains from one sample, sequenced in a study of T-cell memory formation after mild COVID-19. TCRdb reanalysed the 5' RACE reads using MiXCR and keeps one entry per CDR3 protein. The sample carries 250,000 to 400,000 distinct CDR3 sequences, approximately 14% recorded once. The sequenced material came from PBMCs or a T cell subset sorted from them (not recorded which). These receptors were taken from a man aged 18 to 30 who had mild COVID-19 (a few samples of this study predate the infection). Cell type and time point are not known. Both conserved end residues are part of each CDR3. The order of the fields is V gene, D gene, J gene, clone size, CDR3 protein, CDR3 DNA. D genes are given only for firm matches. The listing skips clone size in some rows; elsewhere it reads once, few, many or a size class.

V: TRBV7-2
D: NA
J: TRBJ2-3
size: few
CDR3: CASRKGGGDTQYF
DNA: TGTGCCAGCAGGAAGGGGGGAGGAGATACGCAGTATTTT

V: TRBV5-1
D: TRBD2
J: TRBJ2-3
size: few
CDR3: CASSLGTTSGPITDTQYF
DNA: TGCGCCAGCAGCTTGGGGACGACTAGCGGACCAATCACAGATACGCAGTATTTT

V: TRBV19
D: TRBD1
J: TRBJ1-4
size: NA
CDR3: CASSGRQGTTNEKLFF
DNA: TGTGCCAGTAGTGGAAGACAGGGGACAACTAATGAAAAACTGTTTTTT

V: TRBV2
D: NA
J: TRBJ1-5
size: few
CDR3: CASSELNGNQPQHF
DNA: TGTGCCAGCAGTGAGCTAAACGGGAATCAGCCCCAGCATTTT

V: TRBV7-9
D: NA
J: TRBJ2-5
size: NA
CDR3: CASRNPGRGKETQYF
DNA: TGTGCCAGCAGAAATCCTGGTCGGGGAAAAGAGACCCAGTACTTC

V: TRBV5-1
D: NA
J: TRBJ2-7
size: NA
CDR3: CASRPTLAYEQYF
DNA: TGCGCCAGCAGACCAACTTTAGCCTACGAGCAGTACTTC

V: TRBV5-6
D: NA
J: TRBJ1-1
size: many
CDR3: CASSAGSEAFF
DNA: TGTGCCAGCAGCGCAGGTTCTGAAGCTTTCTTT

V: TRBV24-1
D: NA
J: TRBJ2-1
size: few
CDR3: CATSDANGGQFF
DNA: TGTGCCACCAGTGACGCAAACGGGGGGCAGTTCTTC

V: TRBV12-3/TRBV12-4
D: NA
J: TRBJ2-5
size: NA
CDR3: CASSLANPQETQYF
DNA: TGTGCCAGCAGTTTGGCTAACCCACAAGAGACCCAGTACTTC

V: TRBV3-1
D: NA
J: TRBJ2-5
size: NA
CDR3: CASSFRDIQETQYF
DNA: TGTGCCAGCAGCTTCAGGGATATACAAGAGACCCAGTACTTC

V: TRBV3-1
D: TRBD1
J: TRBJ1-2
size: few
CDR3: CASSQAQGRRGYTF
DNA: TGTGCCAGCAGCCAAGCACAGGGGAGGAGAGGCTACACCTTC

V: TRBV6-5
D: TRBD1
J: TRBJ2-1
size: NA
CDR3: CASRPGTEVYNEQFF
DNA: TGTGCCAGCAGACCCGGGACAGAAGTCTACAATGAGCAGTTCTTC

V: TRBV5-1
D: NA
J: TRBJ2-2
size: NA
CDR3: CASSLAGVDGELFF
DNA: TGCGCCAGCAGCTTGGCTGGGGTGGACGGGGAGCTGTTTTTT

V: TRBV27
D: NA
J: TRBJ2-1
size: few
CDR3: CASSLSLGGGPHNEQFF
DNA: TGTGCCAGCAGTTTATCCTTGGGGGGGGGCCCACACAATGAGCAGTTCTTC

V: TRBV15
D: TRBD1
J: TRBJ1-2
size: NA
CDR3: CATSRRTGGVNGYTF
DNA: TGTGCCACCAGCAGAAGGACAGGGGGAGTGAATGGCTACACCTTC

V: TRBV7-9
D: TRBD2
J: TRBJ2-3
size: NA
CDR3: CASSGQRGGPDTQYF
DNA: TGTGCCAGCAGCGGCCAGCGGGGGGGCCCAGATACGCAGTATTTT

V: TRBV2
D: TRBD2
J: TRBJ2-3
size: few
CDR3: CASRVLAGTTDTQYF
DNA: TGTGCCAGCAGGGTACTAGCGGGAACCACAGATACGCAGTATTTT

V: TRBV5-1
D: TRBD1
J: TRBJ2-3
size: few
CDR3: CASSYKPGGPADTQYF
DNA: TGCGCCAGCAGTTACAAACCAGGGGGCCCTGCGGATACGCAGTATTTT

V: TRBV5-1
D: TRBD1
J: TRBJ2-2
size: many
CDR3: CASSPGQGATTGELFF
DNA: TGCGCCAGCAGCCCGGGACAGGGGGCGACTACCGGGGAGCTGTTTTTT

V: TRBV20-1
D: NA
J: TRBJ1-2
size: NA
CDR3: CSAGTSYGYTF
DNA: TGCAGTGCGGGGACAAGCTATGGCTACACCTTC

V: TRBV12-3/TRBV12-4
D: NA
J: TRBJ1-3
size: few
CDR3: CASSPGGFGGNTIYF
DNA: TGTGCCAGCAGTCCGGGGGGCTTCGGGGGAAACACCATATATTTT

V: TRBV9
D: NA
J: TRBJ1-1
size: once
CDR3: CASSVRGGYEAFF
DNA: TGTGCCAGCAGCGTTAGGGGGGGGTATGAAGCTTTCTTT

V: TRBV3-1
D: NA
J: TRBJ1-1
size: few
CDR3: CASSQAGLNTEAFF
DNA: TGTGCCAGCAGCCAAGCAGGCCTGAACACTGAAGCTTTCTTT

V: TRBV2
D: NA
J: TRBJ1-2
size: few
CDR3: CASSRAQAARGSYTF
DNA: TGTGCCAGCAGCCGTGCACAGGCTGCCCGAGGAAGCTACACCTTC

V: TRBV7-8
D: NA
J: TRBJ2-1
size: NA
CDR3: CASSAGGLLEQFF
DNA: TGTGCCAGCAGCGCCGGAGGTCTCTTGGAGCAGTTCTTC

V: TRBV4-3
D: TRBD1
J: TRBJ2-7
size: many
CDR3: CASSQSPGQGSEQYF
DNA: TGCGCCAGCAGCCAAAGTCCGGGACAGGGAAGCGAGCAGTACTTC

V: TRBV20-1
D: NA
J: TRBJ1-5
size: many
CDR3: CSAREDSNQPQHF
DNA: TGCAGTGCTAGAGAAGATAGCAATCAGCCCCAGCATTTT

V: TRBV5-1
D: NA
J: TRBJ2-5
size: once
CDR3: CASSLRRGHQETQYF
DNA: TGCGCCAGCAGCTTGCGCCGGGGCCACCAAGAGACCCAGTACTTC

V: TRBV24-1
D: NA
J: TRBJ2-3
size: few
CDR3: CATSDGPGDTQYF
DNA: TGTGCCACCAGTGATGGGCCCGGAGATACGCAGTATTTT

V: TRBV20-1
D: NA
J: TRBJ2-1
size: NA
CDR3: CSARSRIVNEQFF
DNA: TGCAGTGCTAGGTCCAGAATTGTCAATGAGCAGTTCTTC

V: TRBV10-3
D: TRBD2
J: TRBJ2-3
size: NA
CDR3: CAVAGSTDTQYF
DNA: TGTGCCGTAGCGGGGAGCACAGATACGCAGTATTTT

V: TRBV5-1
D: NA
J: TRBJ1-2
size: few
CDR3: CASSSGNGYTF
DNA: TGCGCCAGCAGCTCAGGCAATGGCTACACCTTC

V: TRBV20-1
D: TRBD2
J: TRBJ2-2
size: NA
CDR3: CSARLAGSSNTGELFF
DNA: TGCAGTGCTAGACTAGCGGGGTCCTCGAACACCGGGGAGCTGTTTTTT